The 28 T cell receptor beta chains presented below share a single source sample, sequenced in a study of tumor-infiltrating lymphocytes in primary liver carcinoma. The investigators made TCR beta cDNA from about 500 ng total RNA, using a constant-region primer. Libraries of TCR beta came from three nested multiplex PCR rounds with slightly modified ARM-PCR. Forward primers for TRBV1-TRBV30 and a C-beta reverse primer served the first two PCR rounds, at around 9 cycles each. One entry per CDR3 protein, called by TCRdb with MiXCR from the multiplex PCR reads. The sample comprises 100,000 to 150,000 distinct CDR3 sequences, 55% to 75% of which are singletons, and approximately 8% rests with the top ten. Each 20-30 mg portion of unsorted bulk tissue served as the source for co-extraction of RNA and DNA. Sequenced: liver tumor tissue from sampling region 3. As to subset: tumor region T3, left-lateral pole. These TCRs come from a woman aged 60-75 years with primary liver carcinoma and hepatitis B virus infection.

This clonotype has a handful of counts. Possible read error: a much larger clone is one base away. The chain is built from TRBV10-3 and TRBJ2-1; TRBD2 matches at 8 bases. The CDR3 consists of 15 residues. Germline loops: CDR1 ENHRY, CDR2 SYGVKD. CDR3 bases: TGTGTCATCAGTTGGGGTAGCGGGGCCTACAATGAGCAGTTCTTC. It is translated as CVISWGSGAYNEQFF.

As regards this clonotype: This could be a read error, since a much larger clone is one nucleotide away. The DNA for the CDR3 is TGCGCCGGCAGCTCCTCCGGGACAGGGGCCTATGGCTACACCTTC. It specifies CAGSSSGTGAYGYTF. This chain uses TRBV5-1 with TRBJ1-2; 10 positions agree with TRBD1. The germline gives CDR1 SGHRS, CDR2 YFSETQ. CDR3 length: 15 amino acids.

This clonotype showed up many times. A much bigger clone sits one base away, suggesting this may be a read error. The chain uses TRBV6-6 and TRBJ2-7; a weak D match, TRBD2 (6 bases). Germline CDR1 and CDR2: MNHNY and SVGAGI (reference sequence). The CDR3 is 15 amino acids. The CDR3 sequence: CASRWDSPVSYGQYF. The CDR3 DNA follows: TGTGCCAGCAGGTGGGACTCCCCGGTCTCCTACGGGCAGTACTTC.

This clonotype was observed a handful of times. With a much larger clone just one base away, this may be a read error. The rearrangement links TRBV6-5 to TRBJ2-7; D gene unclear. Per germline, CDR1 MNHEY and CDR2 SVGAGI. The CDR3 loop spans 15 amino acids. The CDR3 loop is CTSSYLFGSSYEQYF. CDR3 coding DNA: TGTACCAGCAGTTACCTCTTCGGGTCCTCCTACGAGCAGTACTTC.

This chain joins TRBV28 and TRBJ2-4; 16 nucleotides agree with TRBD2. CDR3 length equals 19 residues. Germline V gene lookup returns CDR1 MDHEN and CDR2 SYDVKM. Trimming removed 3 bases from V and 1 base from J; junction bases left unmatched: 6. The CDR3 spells CASSLLGLAGGEAKNIQYF. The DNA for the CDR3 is TGTGCCAGCAGTTTGTTGGGACTAGCGGGAGGGGAGGCCAAAAACATTCAGTACTTC.

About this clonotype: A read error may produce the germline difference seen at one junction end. The CDR3 loop is CATSYGGRHTDMQYF. DNA for the CDR3: TGTGCCACCAGTTACGGCGGGCGTCACACAGATATGCAGTATTTT. The rearrangement links TRBV6-6 to TRBJ2-3, with D tentatively TRBD2 (5 bases). The CDR3 extends over 15 amino acids. The germline V gene has CDR1 MNHNY and CDR2 SVGAGI (reference sequence).

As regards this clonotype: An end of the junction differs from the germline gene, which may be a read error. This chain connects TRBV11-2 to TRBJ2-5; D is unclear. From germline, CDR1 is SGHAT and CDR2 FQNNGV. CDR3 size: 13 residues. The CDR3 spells CASSLDSGEAQYF. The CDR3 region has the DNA TGTGCCAGCAGCTTAGATAGTGGAGAGGCCCAGTACTTC.

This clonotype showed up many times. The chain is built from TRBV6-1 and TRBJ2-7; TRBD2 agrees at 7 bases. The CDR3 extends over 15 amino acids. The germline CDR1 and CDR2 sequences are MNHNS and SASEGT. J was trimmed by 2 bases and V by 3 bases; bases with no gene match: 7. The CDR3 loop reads CASSDPGGSAYEQYF. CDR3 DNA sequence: TGTGCCAGCAGTGACCCGGGAGGCTCTGCCTACGAGCAGTACTTC.

CDR3 region: CASSTRAGGLAANEQFF. The CDR3 region has the DNA TGTGCCAGCAGTACCCGAGCGGGGGGGTTGGCGGCCAATGAGCAGTTCTTC. V gene TRBV28 combines with J gene TRBJ2-1, with 10 bases fitting TRBD2. The junction had 13 bases not matched to a gene; V was cut back by 5 bases and J by 6 bases. The CDR3 has 17 residues. From germline, CDR1 is MDHEN and CDR2 SYDVKM.

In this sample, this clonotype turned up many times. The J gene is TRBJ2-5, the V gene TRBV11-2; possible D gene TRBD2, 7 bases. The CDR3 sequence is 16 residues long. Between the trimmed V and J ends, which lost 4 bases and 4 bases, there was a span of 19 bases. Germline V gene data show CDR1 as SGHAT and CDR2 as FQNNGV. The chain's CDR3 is CASSSRGGALRETQYF. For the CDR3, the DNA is TGTGCCAGCAGCTCGAGAGGGGGGGCTCTACGAGAGACCCAGTACTTC.

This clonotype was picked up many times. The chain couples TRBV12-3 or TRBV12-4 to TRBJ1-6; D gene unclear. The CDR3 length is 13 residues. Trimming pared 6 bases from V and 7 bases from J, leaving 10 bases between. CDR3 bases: TGTGCCAGCAGGCCGGCATCGAATTCACCCCTCCACTTT. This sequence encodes CASRPASNSPLHF.

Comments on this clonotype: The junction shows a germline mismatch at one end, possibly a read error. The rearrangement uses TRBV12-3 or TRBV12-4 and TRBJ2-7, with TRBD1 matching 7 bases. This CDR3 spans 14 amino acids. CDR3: CDSSNSRGWYEQYF. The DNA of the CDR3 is TGTGACAGCAGCAACAGCAGGGGGTGGTACGAGCAGTACTTC.

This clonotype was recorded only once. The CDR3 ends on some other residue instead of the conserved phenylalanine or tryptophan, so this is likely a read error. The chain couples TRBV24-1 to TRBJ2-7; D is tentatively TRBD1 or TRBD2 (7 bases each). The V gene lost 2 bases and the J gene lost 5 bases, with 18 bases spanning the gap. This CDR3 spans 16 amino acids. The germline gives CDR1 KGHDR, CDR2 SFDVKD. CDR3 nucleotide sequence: TGTGCCACCAGTGATTCGGCCTGGCAGGGGGGGAACGAGCAGTACATC. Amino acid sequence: CATSDSAWQGGNEQYI.

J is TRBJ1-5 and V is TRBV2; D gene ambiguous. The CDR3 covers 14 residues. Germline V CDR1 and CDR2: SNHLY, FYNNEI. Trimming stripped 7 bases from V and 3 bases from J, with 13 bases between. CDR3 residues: CASNLQLSNQPQHF. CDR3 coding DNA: TGTGCCAGCAATTTACAGCTTTCCAATCAGCCCCAGCATTTT.

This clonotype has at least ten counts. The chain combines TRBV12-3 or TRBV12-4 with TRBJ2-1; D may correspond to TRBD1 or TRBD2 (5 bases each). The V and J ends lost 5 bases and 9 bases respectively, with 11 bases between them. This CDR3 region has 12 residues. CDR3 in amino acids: CASSKPGREQFF. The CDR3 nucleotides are TGTGCCAGCAGTAAACCGGGACGTGAGCAGTTCTTC.

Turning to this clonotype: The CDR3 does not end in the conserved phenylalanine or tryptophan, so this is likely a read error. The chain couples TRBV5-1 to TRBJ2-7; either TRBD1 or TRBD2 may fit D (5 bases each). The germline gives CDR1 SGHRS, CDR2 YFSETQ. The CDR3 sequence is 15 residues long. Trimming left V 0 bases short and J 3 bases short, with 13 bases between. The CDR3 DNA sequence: TGCGCCAGCAGCTTGGCCGGGGCAGGCGTCTACGAGCAGTACCTC. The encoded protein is CASSLAGAGVYEQYL.

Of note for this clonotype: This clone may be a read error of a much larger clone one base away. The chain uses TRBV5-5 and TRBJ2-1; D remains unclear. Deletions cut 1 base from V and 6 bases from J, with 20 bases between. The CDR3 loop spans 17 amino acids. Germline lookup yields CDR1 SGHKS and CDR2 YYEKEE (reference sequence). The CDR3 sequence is CASSLNNPLLGINEQFF. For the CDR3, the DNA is TGTGCCAGCAGCTTGAATAATCCCCTGCTAGGAATCAATGAGCAGTTCTTC.

The CDR3 region is CASGSSGTSGGTSHNEQFF. Written as DNA, the CDR3 is TGTGCCAGCGGCTCCTCCGGGACTAGCGGGGGGACTTCCCACAATGAGCAGTTCTTC. The chain carries TRBV11-2 and TRBJ2-1, with 15 bases that match TRBD2. J gave up 5 bases and V 8 bases, and 16 bases lay outside the gene matches. The germline gives CDR1 SGHAT, CDR2 FQNNGV. The CDR3 is made up of 19 amino acids. The variable domain in full, completed from reference TRBV11-2 and TRBJ2-1, reads EAGVAQSPRYKIIEKRQSVAFWCNPISGHATLYWYQQILGQGPKLLIQFQNNGVVDDSQLPKDRFSAERLKGVDSTLKIQPAKLEDSAVYLCASGSSGTSGGTSHNEQFFGPGTRLTVL.

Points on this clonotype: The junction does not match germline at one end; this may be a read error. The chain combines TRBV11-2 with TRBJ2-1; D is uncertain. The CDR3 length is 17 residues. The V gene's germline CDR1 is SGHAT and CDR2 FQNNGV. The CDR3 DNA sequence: TGTGCCAGTAGTTCCGGCCTCAGATTAGCTTCCTACAATGAGCGGTTCTTC. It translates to CASSSGLRLASYNERFF.

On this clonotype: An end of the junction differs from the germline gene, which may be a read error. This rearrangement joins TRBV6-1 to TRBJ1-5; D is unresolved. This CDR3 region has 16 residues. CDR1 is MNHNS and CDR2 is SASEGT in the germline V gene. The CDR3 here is CASNEISGHSNQPQHF. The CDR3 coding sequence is TGTGCCAGCAATGAAATATCTGGGCACAGCAATCAGCCCCAGCATTTT.

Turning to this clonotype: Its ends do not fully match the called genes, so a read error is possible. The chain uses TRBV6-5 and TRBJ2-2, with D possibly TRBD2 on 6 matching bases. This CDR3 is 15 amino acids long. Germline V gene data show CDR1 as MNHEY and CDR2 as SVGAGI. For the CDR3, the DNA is TGTGTCAGCAGTCCGCGGGGTGGTGGAACCGGGGAGCTGTTTTTT. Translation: CVSSPRGGGTGELFF.

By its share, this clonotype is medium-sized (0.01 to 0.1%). The CDR3 loop is CASSGGGHPTDTQYF. CDR3 DNA: TGTGCCAGCTCTGGCGGGGGGCATCCAACAGATACGCAGTATTTT. The rearrangement joins TRBV11-3 to TRBJ2-3, with 8 bases matching TRBD2. The germline gives CDR1 SGHNT, CDR2 YENEEA. J lost 3 bases, V lost 8 bases, and 10 bases had no gene match. The CDR3 consists of 15 residues.

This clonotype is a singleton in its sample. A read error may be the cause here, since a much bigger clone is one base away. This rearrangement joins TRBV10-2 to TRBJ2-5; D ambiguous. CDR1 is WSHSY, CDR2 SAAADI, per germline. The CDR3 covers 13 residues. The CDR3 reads CASSDGIQEIQYF. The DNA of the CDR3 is TGCGCCAGCAGTGATGGAATCCAAGAGATCCAGTACTTC.

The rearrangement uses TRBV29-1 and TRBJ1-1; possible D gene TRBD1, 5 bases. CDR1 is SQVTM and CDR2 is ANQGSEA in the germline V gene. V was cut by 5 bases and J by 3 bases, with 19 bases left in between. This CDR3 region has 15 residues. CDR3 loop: CSVRGPGGWDTEAFF. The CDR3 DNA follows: TGCAGCGTTCGGGGACCAGGAGGCTGGGACACTGAAGCTTTCTTT. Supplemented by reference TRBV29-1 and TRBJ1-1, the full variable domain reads SAVISQKPSRDICQRGTSLTIQCQVDSQVTMMFWYRQQPGQSLTLIATANQGSEATYESGFVIDKFPISRPNLTFSTLTVSNMSPEDSSIYLCSVRGPGGWDTEAFFGQGTRLTVV.

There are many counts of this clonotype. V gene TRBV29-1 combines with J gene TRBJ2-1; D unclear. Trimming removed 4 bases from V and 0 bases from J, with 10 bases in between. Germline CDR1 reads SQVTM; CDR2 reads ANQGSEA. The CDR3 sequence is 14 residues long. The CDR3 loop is CSVGRQSSYNEQFF. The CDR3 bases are TGCAGCGTTGGAAGGCAGAGCTCCTACAATGAGCAGTTCTTC.

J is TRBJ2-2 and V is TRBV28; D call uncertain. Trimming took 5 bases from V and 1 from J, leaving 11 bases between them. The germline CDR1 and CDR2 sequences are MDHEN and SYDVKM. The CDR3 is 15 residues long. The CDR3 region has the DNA TGTGCCAGCAGTCCTACTGGCGGGAACACCGGGGAGCTGTTTTTT. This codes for CASSPTGGNTGELFF.

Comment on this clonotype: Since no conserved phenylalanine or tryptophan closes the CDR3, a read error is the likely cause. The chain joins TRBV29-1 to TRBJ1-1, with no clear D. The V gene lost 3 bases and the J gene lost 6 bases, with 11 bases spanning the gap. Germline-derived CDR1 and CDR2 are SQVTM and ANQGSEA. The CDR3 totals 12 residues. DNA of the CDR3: TGCAGCGTTGAGGGCGGGAAGGCTGAAGCTTTCTCT. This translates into CSVEGGKAEAFS.

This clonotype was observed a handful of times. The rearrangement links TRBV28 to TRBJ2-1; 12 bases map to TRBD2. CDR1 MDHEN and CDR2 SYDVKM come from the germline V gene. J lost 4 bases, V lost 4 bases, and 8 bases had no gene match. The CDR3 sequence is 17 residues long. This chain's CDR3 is CASSSSSGRASYNEQFF. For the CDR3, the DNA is TGTGCCAGCAGTTCCTCTAGCGGGAGGGCCTCGTACAATGAGCAGTTCTTC.